The next 9 T cell receptor beta chains were all read from a single sample in a study of shared T cell receptors in the human thymus. The table came from immunoSEQ multiplex PCR; TCRdb's copy has only in-frame clones and leaves some out. The sample lists approximately 760,000 clones, around 85% seen once, with 0.008% to 0.011% in the top ten. These data also featured in a second study, about human thymus T cells.

The source material was thymocytes. The receptors originated from a girl under three years old with a congenital heart defect.

The V call is TRBV14, the J call TRBJ2-1; TRBD1 aligns across 8 bases. Per the germline V gene, CDR1 is SGHDN and CDR2 is FVKESK. The CDR3 runs to 17 residues. V shed 6 bases and J 3 bases; nucleotides not matched to a gene: 13. CDR3 DNA: TGTGCCAGCAGACCACTGATAACTGACAGGGGCTACAATGAGCAGTTCTTC. This gives the protein CASRPLITDRGYNEQFF.

This clone has more than one count but fewer than ten. This rearrangement joins TRBV7-2 to TRBJ2-5; 7 bases map to TRBD1. The V segment lost 1 base and the J segment 5 bases; nucleotides outside the gene matches: 10. Germline assignment: CDR1 SGHTA and CDR2 FQGNSA. The CDR3 totals 16 residues. DNA for the CDR3: TGTGCCAGCAGCTTAGGGGCCCCGACAGGGCGGGAGACCCAGTACTTC. Amino acid sequence: CASSLGAPTGRETQYF.

The rearrangement uses TRBV7-9 and TRBJ1-6; TRBD1 matches 7 bases. Per germline, CDR1 SEHNR and CDR2 FQNEAQ (reference sequence). The CDR3 runs 16 residues. Losses at the gene ends were 3 bases for V and 8 bases for J; bases not matched to a gene: 10. The DNA of the CDR3 is TGTGCCAGCAGCTTCCACCGGGACAGCTTTTATTCACCCCTCCACTTT. It yields the protein CASSFHRDSFYSPLHF.

In its sample, this clone was seen once. This chain uses TRBV6-1 with TRBJ1-1, with a weak D call TRBD1 (5 bases). V was clipped by 7 bases and J by 11 bases, with 17 bases between them. The CDR3 covers 12 residues. The germline V gene has CDR1 MNHNS and CDR2 SASEGT. The CDR3, as DNA: TGTGCCAGCAAATTAGACAGCCCCCGGGCTTTCTTT. The encoded protein is CASKLDSPRAFF.

This sequence joins TRBV11-2 and TRBJ2-1; D gene ambiguous. V was shortened by 4 bases and J by 9 bases, with 16 bases between the two germline ends. This CDR3 comprises 14 residues. Germline CDR1 and CDR2: SGHAT and FQNNGV. CDR3 DNA sequence: TGTGCCAGCAGCTCCCTAACTCTCCGTCCTGAGCAGTTCTTC. Translated: CASSSLTLRPEQFF.

The chain carries TRBV15 and TRBJ1-2; a possible D gene is TRBD1 (6 bases). Per germline, CDR1 LNHNV and CDR2 YYDKDF (reference sequence). The CDR3 sequence is 13 residues long. Trimming took 1 base from V and 8 from J, leaving 11 bases between them. CDR3 DNA sequence: TGTGCCACCAGCAGAGGTACAGGGTCGGGCTACACCTTC. Residues: CATSRGTGSGYTF.

V usage is TRBV15 and J usage is TRBJ1-2; tentatively, D is TRBD1 (5 bases). CDR1 LNHNV and CDR2 YYDKDF come from the germline V gene (reference sequence). This CDR3 spans 13 amino acids. V lost 0 bases and J 6 bases, leaving 8 bases between the germline ends. CDR3 protein: CATSREGVHGYTF. The CDR3 nucleotides are TGTGCCACCAGCAGAGAAGGGGTCCATGGCTACACCTTC.

The chain combines TRBV15 with TRBJ1-1; 7 bases agree with TRBD1. J was trimmed by 2 bases and V by 4 bases; bases with no gene match: 7. Germline assignment: CDR1 LNHNV and CDR2 YYDKDF (reference sequence). This CDR3 region has 15 residues. In DNA, the CDR3 is TGTGCCACCAGCAAGTGGACAGGAGCAAACACTGAAGCTTTCTTT. Its protein product is CATSKWTGANTEAFF. The full variable domain, its missing parts supplied by reference TRBV15 and TRBJ1-1, is DAMVIQNPRYQVTQFGKPVTLSCSQTLNHNVMYWYQQKSSQAPKLLFHYYDKDFNNEADTPDNFQSRRPNTSFCFLDIRSPGLGDTAMYLCATSKWTGANTEAFFGQGTRLTVV.

The table lists this clone with a few counts. The V and J genes are TRBV6-6 and TRBJ1-5; D may be TRBD1 (5 bases). The CDR3 is 16 amino acids. The germline V and J ends were trimmed by 1 base and 4 bases, with 14 bases remaining between them. Per germline, CDR1 MNHNY and CDR2 SVGAGI (reference sequence). The CDR3 loop reads CASSYLDRFLNQPQHF. DNA of the CDR3: TGTGCCAGCAGTTACTTAGACAGATTTCTAAATCAGCCCCAGCATTTT.